This record covers a single TCR beta chain. At baseline, cycle 4 day 1, and cycle 7 day 1, blood was sampled. This specimen belongs to a study of OX40 agonist ivuxolimab in advanced cancers. Measured with immunoSEQ multiplex PCR; TCRdb has only the in-frame clones, and not every one. The table lists around 6,100 clones, around 74% of them singletons. V was cut by 7 bases and J by 2 bases, with 14 bases left in between. The CDR3 sequence is 14 residues long. Germline V gene data show CDR1 as MNHEY and CDR2 as SVGAGI. The sequencing here drew on CD4+ or CD8+ T cells sorted from blood, taken in a trial of the OX40 agonist ivuxolimab. This TCR was recovered from an adult with an advanced solid tumor such as melanoma, head and neck, liver or kidney cancer. The chain recombines TRBV6-5 with TRBJ1-2; weak D call: TRBD1 (5 bases). The CDR3 region is CASIPGPGNYGYTF. The CDR3 region has the DNA TGTGCCAGCATTCCGGGGCCCGGGAACTATGGCTACACCTTC.